A selection of T cell receptor beta chains follows, all from one sample in a study of cytomegalovirus exposure and HLA in healthy donors. Sequencing was performed with immunoSEQ multiplex PCR; in TCRdb, only in-frame clones are kept and a portion is missing. Counted here are 90,000 to 150,000 clones, around 89% occurring once; the ten biggest clones make up about 6%. Input material: PBMCs. The receptor set was obtained from a woman between 18 and 30 years old in good health and CMV-seropositive. Both conserved end residues are part of each CDR3.

j_gene,v_gene,CDR3aa
TRBJ2-1,TRBV7-2,CASSVGQGLYNEQFF
TRBJ1-1,TRBV11-2,CASSLTQGKVTEAFF
TRBJ1-2,TRBV10-2,CASSESRITGGYTF
TRBJ2-3,TRBV2,CASTLSGGTQYF
TRBJ1-5,TRBV6-5,CASRVGAGYQPQHF
TRBJ1-3,TRBV6-1,CASSEAGYSGNTIYF
TRBJ2-1,TRBV29-1,CSVDLLGTSGDSSYNEQFF
TRBJ2-3,TRBV18,CASSPGGTYGTDTQYF
TRBJ2-7,TRBV7-9,CASRGTGPSYEQYF
TRBJ1-2,TRBV30,CAWTRTEIYGYTF
TRBJ2-3,TRBV5-1,CASSLGPSGGSTDTQYF
TRBJ2-3,TRBV2,CASSDSRLAGALRDTQYF
TRBJ1-1,TRBV2,CASEGIINQGGNTEAFF
TRBJ2-1,TRBV7-9,CASRGQAGGYNEQFF
TRBJ1-1,TRBV7-8,CASSLAPAAEAFF
TRBJ2-7,TRBV11-2,CASSLEPAAHEQYF
TRBJ2-3,TRBV11-1,CASSLGGGTTTDTQYF
TRBJ2-2,TRBV6-6,CASRLTGETGELFF
TRBJ2-3,TRBV2,CASMKRGVGVADTQYF
TRBJ1-1,TRBV6-6,CASSNRGNEAFF
TRBJ2-1,TRBV5-6,CASSSASGGASYNEQFF
TRBJ2-2,TRBV7-3,CASSSGQRTGELFF
TRBJ2-6,TRBV4-1,CASSQDRGRTRLSGANVLTF
TRBJ2-1,TRBV19,CASSAGSHEQFF
TRBJ1-2,TRBV5-6,CASSSGTDFYGYTF
TRBJ2-7,TRBV7-4,CASSLVATSESYEQYF